The 30 T cell receptor beta chains in this list originate from one sample, sequenced in a study of beta chain features in type 1 diabetes. The study reverse transcribed the entire isolated RNA, so it sequenced expressed TCRB transcripts. Sequenced by immunoSEQ multiplex PCR; TCRdb stores in-frame clones only, minus some. The sample shows about 320,000 clones, around 15% of them seen only once. The sample taken for sequencing was central memory CD4+ T cells from blood. The receptors originated from a man aged 25-45 years in good health.

The J gene is TRBJ2-6, the V gene TRBV19; D is undetermined. The CDR3 covers 15 residues. The V end lost 3 bases, the J end lost 4 bases, and 10 bases lay between the germline ends. The V gene's germline CDR1 is LNHDA and CDR2 SQIVND (reference sequence). The CDR3 region is CASSIRAAGANVLTF. The CDR3 bases are TGTGCCAGTAGTATTCGCGCGGCAGGGGCCAACGTCCTGACTTTC. Filled out from reference TRBV19 and TRBJ2-6, the complete variable domain reads DGGITQSPKYLFRKEGQNVTLSCEQNLNHDAMYWYRQDPGQGLRLIYYSQIVNDFQKGDIAEGYSVSREKKESFPLTVTSAQKNPTAFYLCASSIRAAGANVLTFGAGSRLTVL.

This clone was detected many times. The V call is TRBV19, the J call TRBJ2-1, with no clear D. Germline values: CDR1 LNHDA, CDR2 SQIVND (reference sequence). The CDR3 extends over 13 amino acids. Between the trimmed V and J ends, which lost 3 bases and 0 bases, there was a span of 3 bases. The CDR3 sequence is CASSISSYNEQFF. CDR3 sequence (DNA): TGTGCCAGTAGTATCAGCTCCTACAATGAGCAGTTCTTC.

This clone came up a few times. This rearrangement joins TRBV25-1 to TRBJ1-6; D is unclear. With 8 bases removed from V and 7 bases from J, the gap between germline ends came to 12 bases. Germline lookup yields CDR1 MGHDK and CDR2 SYGVNS. The CDR3 is 13 amino acids. The CDR3 sequence is CASRQVDNSPLHF. In DNA form, the CDR3 reads TGTGCCAGCCGCCAGGTGGACAATTCACCCCTCCACTTT.

This clone was counted a few times. The J gene is TRBJ2-3, the V gene TRBV13, with D hard to call. The CDR3 totals 15 residues. V was cut by 5 bases and J by 4 bases, with 16 bases left in between. Germline lookup yields CDR1 PRHDT and CDR2 FYEKMQ (reference sequence). The CDR3 nucleotides read TGTGCCAGCAGCGCCCTGACGGTCTCGGCAGATACGCAGTATTTT. Amino acids: CASSALTVSADTQYF.

This clone was detected only a few times. In nucleotides, the CDR3 is TGTGCCAGCAGTTACTCCCATAACTCAGATACGCAGTATTTT. Translated, it gives CASSYSHNSDTQYF. The V and J genes are TRBV6-5 and TRBJ2-3; D is unresolved. Trimming shortened V by 0 bases and J by 4 bases, and 8 bases separated the two germline ends. The CDR3 contains 14 residues. Germline V gives CDR1 MNHEY, CDR2 SVGAGI.

The chain joins TRBV18 to TRBJ1-1; weak D call: TRBD1 (5 bases). V shed 3 bases and J shed 4 bases, with 9 bases lying between them. This CDR3 has 13 residues. Germline values: CDR1 KGHSH, CDR2 LQKENI. The DNA for the CDR3 is TGTGCCAGCTCACCGAGGGGAGCCACTGAAGCTTTCTTT. It codes for CASSPRGATEAFF.

V is TRBV6-5 and J is TRBJ2-7, with D unresolved. CDR1 and CDR2 from the germline V gene are MNHEY and SVGAGI. The CDR3 runs 16 residues. V was clipped by 2 bases and J by 2 bases, with 16 bases between them. The CDR3 loop reads CASSYTLQFTTYEQYF. The CDR3 DNA reads as TGTGCCAGCAGTTACACCCTACAGTTTACCACCTACGAGCAGTACTTC.

The CDR3 is CASSFRGQNYGYTF. The CDR3 DNA reads as TGTGCCAGCAGCTTTAGAGGGCAGAACTATGGCTACACCTTC. This sequence joins TRBV5-6 and TRBJ1-2; D gene uncertain. This CDR3 comprises 14 residues. Germline CDR1 is SGHDT and CDR2 is YYEEEE. V lost 2 bases to trimming and J lost 2 bases, with 10 bases between them.

This clone has just a few counts. The chain links TRBV30 to TRBJ1-5, with D uncertain. The V end lost 4 bases, the J end lost 0 bases, and 13 bases lay between the germline ends. The CDR3 contains 15 residues. The germline CDR1 and CDR2 sequences are GTSNPN and SVGIG (reference sequence). Here the CDR3 DNA reads TGTGCCTGGAATGAAGGAACGGCTAGCAATCAGCCCCAGCATTTT. Translation: CAWNEGTASNQPQHF. The full variable domain, rest sourced from reference TRBV30 and TRBJ1-5, is SQTIHQWPATLVQPVGSPLSLECTVEGTSNPNLYWYRQAAGRGLQLLFYSVGIGQISSEVPQNLSASRPQDRQFILSSKKLLLSDSGFYLCAWNEGTASNQPQHFGDGTRLSIL.

V usage is TRBV19 and J usage is TRBJ2-4; D not certain. Germline V gives CDR1 LNHDA, CDR2 SQIVND (reference sequence). The V end was cut by 10 bases, the J end by 4 bases, with 20 bases between. The CDR3 length is 15 residues. Written as DNA, the CDR3 is TGTGCCACCGCAGGAGCTCCTTTGGGGAAAAACATTCAGTACTTC. It yields the protein CATAGAPLGKNIQYF.

The V gene is TRBV29-1, the J gene TRBJ1-5; D remains unclear. CDR3 length: 12 amino acids. The germline V and J ends were trimmed by 4 bases and 7 bases, with 11 bases remaining between them. CDR1 and CDR2 from the germline V gene are SQVTM and ANQGSEA. CDR3 in amino acids: CSVADPKQPQHF. In DNA, the CDR3 is TGCAGCGTTGCGGACCCGAAGCAGCCCCAGCATTTT.

The table lists this clone with a few counts. This chain joins TRBV6-1 and TRBJ1-5; no clear D gene. V was shortened by 9 bases and J by 0 bases, with 9 bases between the two germline ends. The CDR3 contains 13 residues. Germline CDR1 and CDR2: MNHNS and SASEGT. The CDR3: CASSPYSNQPQHF. CDR3 in DNA: TGTGCCAGTTCACCTTATAGCAATCAGCCCCAGCATTTT.

V and J are TRBV19 and TRBJ2-5; TRBD2 is a possible D gene (6 bases). Germline V gene data show CDR1 as LNHDA and CDR2 as SQIVND (reference sequence). The CDR3 extends over 14 amino acids. The V end was cut by 3 bases, the J end by 3 bases, with 11 bases between. CDR3 in DNA: TGTGCCAGTAGTATCGCGGGGAATGAAGAGACCCAGTACTTC. Translating it yields CASSIAGNEETQYF.

This clone has only a few counts. The gene calls are TRBV18 and TRBJ1-2; D gene ambiguous. CDR1 and CDR2 from the germline V gene are KGHSH and LQKENI. Trimming pared 2 bases from V and 7 bases from J, leaving 11 bases between. This CDR3 region has 13 residues. The CDR3 sequence: CASSPNDGLGYTF. The CDR3 nucleotides are TGTGCCAGCTCACCAAACGACGGGCTTGGCTACACCTTC.

In this sample, this clone turned up many times. The chain links TRBV10-3 to TRBJ2-2, with D hard to call. CDR1 is ENHRY, CDR2 SYGVKD, per germline. V shed 3 bases and J shed 6 bases, with 5 bases lying between them. The CDR3 totals 12 residues. DNA for the CDR3: TGTGCCATCAGTGACAGTTCCGGGGAGCTGTTTTTT. It specifies CAISDSSGELFF.

This clone turned up a few times. The rearrangement uses TRBV30 and TRBJ1-6; D is uncertain. The CDR3 sequence is 14 residues long. CDR1 and CDR2 from the germline V gene are GTSNPN and SVGIG (reference sequence). Between the trimmed V and J ends, which lost 0 bases and 8 bases, there was a span of 11 bases. The CDR3 DNA reads TGTGCCTGGAGTGTAGTGGTGGGAGATTCACCCCTCCACTTT. It is translated as CAWSVVVGDSPLHF.

This clone showed up just a few times. V is TRBV4-1 and J is TRBJ2-3; either TRBD1 or TRBD2 may fit D (5 bases each). The germline V and J ends were trimmed by 4 bases and 3 bases, with 17 bases remaining between them. The CDR3 covers 16 residues. The germline V gene has CDR1 MGHRA and CDR2 YSYEKL. The CDR3 sequence is CASSPGSGEGTDTQYF. CDR3 DNA sequence: TGCGCCAGCAGCCCCGGGTCCGGAGAGGGGACAGATACGCAGTATTTT.

This clone showed up just a few times. V and J are TRBV9 and TRBJ2-6, with unresolved D. Germline CDR1 and CDR2: SGDLS and YYNGEE. V lost 0 bases to trimming and J lost 5 bases, with 12 bases between them. This CDR3 is built from 16 residues. CDR3 protein: CASSVDVVLRANVLTF. CDR3 in DNA: TGTGCCAGCAGCGTAGATGTGGTCCTCAGGGCCAACGTCCTGACTTTC. The full variable domain, in which reference TRBV9 and TRBJ2-6 provide the parts outside the CDR3, is DSGVTQTPKHLITATGQRVTLRCSPRSGDLSVYWYQQSLDQGLQFLIQYYNGEERAKGNILERFSAQQFPDLHSELNLSSLELGDSALYFCASSVDVVLRANVLTFGAGSRLTVL.

This chain joins TRBV5-4 and TRBJ2-2; the D is unclear. The length of the CDR3 is 12 residues. The germline V gene encodes CDR1 SGHNT and CDR2 YYREEE (reference sequence). V was shortened by 3 bases and J by 6 bases, with 6 bases between the two germline ends. The CDR3 DNA sequence: TGTGCCAGCAGCTGGGATTCCGGGGAGCTGTTTTTT. Its translation: CASSWDSGELFF.

There are a few counts of this clone. The chain couples TRBV7-3 to TRBJ2-1; D may be TRBD1 or TRBD2 (5 bases each). CDR3 length: 15 residues. The V end lost 5 bases, the J end lost 2 bases, and 13 bases lay between the germline ends. The germline gives CDR1 SGHTA, CDR2 FQGTGA. The CDR3 coding sequence is TGTGCCAGCAGCCGAGGGACCAAACCCTACAATGAGCAGTTCTTC. Translating gives CASSRGTKPYNEQFF.

This clone is medium-sized by share. The chain couples TRBV12-5 to TRBJ1-4, with 9 bases lining up with TRBD1. The length of the CDR3 is 18 residues. The V gene's germline CDR1 is LGHNT and CDR2 FRNRAP. The ends lost 1 base at V and 8 bases at J; junction bases unmatched: 14. The CDR3 reads CASGLDLTGTGNVEKLFF. The CDR3 DNA reads as TGTGCTAGTGGTTTGGACTTAACCGGGACAGGGAATGTCGAAAAACTGTTTTTT.

This clone was seen only once. This chain uses TRBV5-1 with TRBJ2-5; TRBD2 matches at 7 bases. CDR1 is SGHRS and CDR2 is YFSETQ in the germline V gene. The J segment lost 5 bases and the V segment lost 0 bases, leaving 7 bases of the junction unmatched. The CDR3 has 15 residues. Here the CDR3 reads CASSLGGGSHETQYF. In DNA form, the CDR3 reads TGCGCCAGCAGCTTGGGTGGCGGGAGCCATGAGACCCAGTACTTC.

This clone has more than one count but fewer than ten. The chain uses TRBV11-3 and TRBJ2-2; D not resolved. This CDR3 region has 15 residues. The V end was cut by 0 bases, the J end by 6 bases, with 11 bases between. Germline values: CDR1 SGHNT, CDR2 YENEEA. The CDR3 DNA is TGTGCCAGCAGCTTAGATCAAAGGGCTTCCGGGGAGCTGTTTTTT. Amino acids: CASSLDQRASGELFF.

This clone was seen more than once but under ten times. The CDR3 sequence is CASSPGRTDTQYF. In DNA, the CDR3 is TGTGCCAGCAGCCCAGGGCGCACAGATACGCAGTATTTT. The chain joins TRBV7-2 to TRBJ2-3, with D tentatively TRBD1 (5 bases). The CDR3 contains 13 residues. Trimming cost V 5 bases and J 1 base, with 7 bases left between them. Germline CDR1 reads SGHTA; CDR2 reads FQGNSA.

V is TRBV7-3 and J is TRBJ1-2, with TRBD1 matching 9 bases. The V segment lost 5 bases and the J segment 6 bases; nucleotides outside the gene matches: 10. The CDR3 has 15 residues. From germline, CDR1 is SGHTA and CDR2 FQGTGA. CDR3 sequence: CASSPRTGDSHGYTF. In DNA form, the CDR3 reads TGTGCCAGCAGCCCTAGGACAGGGGACTCTCATGGCTACACCTTC. Drawing the rest from reference TRBV7-3 and TRBJ1-2, the complete variable domain is GAGVSQTPSNKVTEKGKYVELRCDPISGHTALYWYRQSLGQGPEFLIYFQGTGAADDSGLPNDRFFAVRPEGSVSTLKIQRTERGDSAVYLCASSPRTGDSHGYTFGSGTRLTVV.

This sequence joins TRBV7-9 and TRBJ2-5; 7 bases align to TRBD2. The junction had 4 bases not matched to a gene; V was cut back by 11 bases and J by 1 base. Germline CDR1 and CDR2: SEHNR and FQNEAQ (reference sequence). The CDR3 is made up of 12 amino acids. The CDR3 bases are TGTGCCCTTGGGGGGGGCCAAGAGACCCAGTACTTC. It yields the protein CALGGGQETQYF.

The V call is TRBV2, the J call TRBJ1-2; D ambiguous. Deletions cut 7 bases from V and 0 bases from J, with 21 bases between. The germline gives CDR1 SNHLY, CDR2 FYNNEI. The CDR3 has 17 amino acids. CDR3 coding DNA: TGTGCCAGCACGGCGCAGCCGCCGGGCAGATCTAACTATGGCTACACCTTC. It yields the protein CASTAQPPGRSNYGYTF. The entire variable domain, with the rest obtained from reference TRBV2 and TRBJ1-2, is as follows: EPEVTQTPSHQVTQMGQEVILRCVPISNHLYFYWYRQILGQKVEFLVSFYNNEISEKSEIFDDQFSVERPDGSNFTLKIRSTKLEDSAMYFCASTAQPPGRSNYGYTFGSGTRLTVV.

For this clone: The same CDR3 arises from other DNA sequences in this sample as well. The V gene is TRBV2, the J gene TRBJ1-2, with 9 bases fitting TRBD1. The CDR3 loop spans 15 amino acids. The trim removed 6 bases at V and 0 bases at J, leaving 5 bases unmatched. Germline loops: CDR1 SNHLY, CDR2 FYNNEI. The CDR3 region has the DNA TGTGCCAGCAGGGCGGACAGGGGAGCTAACTATGGCTACACCTTC. It yields the protein CASRADRGANYGYTF.

This clone was seen many times. The chain is built from TRBV2 and TRBJ2-4, with D possibly being TRBD1 or TRBD2 (5 bases each). The germline gives CDR1 SNHLY, CDR2 FYNNEI. CDR3 length equals 12 residues. Trimming pared 8 bases from V and 13 bases from J, leaving 18 bases between. This chain's CDR3 is CASGVNPGRQYF. The CDR3 region has the DNA TGTGCCAGCGGTGTAAATCCGGGACGGCAGTACTTC.

A few counts support this clone. This rearrangement joins TRBV7-9 to TRBJ2-7; D is possibly TRBD2 (6 bases). The germline gives CDR1 SEHNR, CDR2 FQNEAQ (reference sequence). This CDR3 is built from 15 residues. The V end was cut by 3 bases, the J end by 4 bases, with 16 bases between. CDR3: CASSLDNGTPYEQYF. The CDR3 coding sequence is TGTGCCAGCAGCTTGGACAACGGGACTCCTTACGAGCAGTACTTC.